These T cell receptor beta chains were read from a single sample in a study of response to subunit inactivated influenza vaccine. TCRdb re-called the RT-PCR reads with MiXCR, one entry per CDR3 protein. Among some 500,000 distinct CDR3 sequences, 15% to 20% were seen once, and the ten largest hold less than 4%. Sample: CD4+ T cells sorted from PBMCs, taken roughly 24 months after vaccination. Receptor source: a man in his fifties or sixties who received an inactivated influenza vaccine. Each CDR3 is given with its conserved first and last residue. Each record gives: clone size, V gene, D gene, J gene, CDR3 DNA, CDR3 protein. A D gene is named only where the DNA matches it firmly. Clone sizes are given selectively: once, few, many, or a class where the clone is expanded.

>few|TRBV6-6|-|TRBJ2-1
TGTGCCAGCGGTCGGTTAGGGTACAATGAGCAGTTCTTC
CASGRLGYNEQFF
>many|TRBV4-3|-|TRBJ2-4
TGCGCCAGCAGCCAAGCCCCTAGCGCGAAAAACATTCAGTACTTC
CASSQAPSAKNIQYF
>few|TRBV12-3/TRBV12-4|TRBD1|TRBJ1-5
TGTGCCAGCAGCACAACAGGGGGCAATCAGCCCCAGCATTTT
CASSTTGGNQPQHF
>few|TRBV15|-|TRBJ1-1
TGTGCCACCAGCAGAGATCGGGGCAGCGGGAACACTGAAGCTTTCTTT
CATSRDRGSGNTEAFF
>-|TRBV3-1|-|TRBJ1-4
TGTGCCAGCAGCCGGGACATCCGATGGAGCGAAAAACTGTTTTTT
CASSRDIRWSEKLFF
>many|TRBV20-1|-|TRBJ2-7
TGCAGTGCTAGTAGGGGTTCGAGAGACGAGCAGTACTTC
CSASRGSRDEQYF
>many|TRBV5-5|TRBD2|TRBJ2-1
TGTGCCAGCAGCCCGGGGGGGTCCAATGAGCAGTTCTTC
CASSPGGSNEQFF
>-|TRBV7-2|TRBD2|TRBJ2-3
TGTGCCAGCAGCTTAGAAGCGGGATTCACAGATACGCAGTATTTT
CASSLEAGFTDTQYF
>-|TRBV4-3|TRBD1|TRBJ1-2
TGCGCCAGCAGCCAAGATCTCCGGACAGGAGGTCTCAACTATGGCTACACCTTC
CASSQDLRTGGLNYGYTF
>-|TRBV28|-|TRBJ2-1
TGTGCCAGCAAGGGATCCTACAATGAGCAGTTCTTC
CASKGSYNEQFF
>-|TRBV10-3|TRBD1|TRBJ1-6
TGTGCCATCACCGCGGGACAGAATAATTCACCCCTCCACTTT
CAITAGQNNSPLHF
>few|TRBV5-1|-|TRBJ2-1
TGCGCCAGCAGCAATGACCCGACCTCCTACAATGAGCAGTTCTTC
CASSNDPTSYNEQFF
>-|TRBV10-3|-|TRBJ2-3
TGTGCCATCAGTGAGTCTGGGGCGGGGGCCGGGTCAGATACGCAGTATTTT
CAISESGAGAGSDTQYF
>-|TRBV20-1|-|TRBJ2-7
TGCAGTGCCGACAGGTACTCCTACGAGCAGTACTTC
CSADRYSYEQYF
>-|TRBV7-9|-|TRBJ2-7
TGTGCCAGCAGCCCTAAATGGAACGAGCAGTACTTC
CASSPKWNEQYF
>few|TRBV20-1|TRBD2|TRBJ2-2
TGCAGTGCCTTACTAGCGGGAAGGGACACCGGGGAGCTGTTTTTT
CSALLAGRDTGELFF
>-|TRBV3-1|-|TRBJ1-6
TGTGCCAGCAGCCACGGGATCAATTCACCCCTCCACTTT
CASSHGINSPLHF
>few|TRBV20-1|TRBD1|TRBJ2-5
TGCAGTGCTAGAGATGCGGATCCGAGGACAGGGATTTTTGAGACCCAGTACTTC
CSARDADPRTGIFETQYF
>-|TRBV10-1|TRBD2|TRBJ2-1
TGCGCCAGCAGTGAGTCTGGCCTAGCGGGGGGGCCCGGGCAGTTCTTC
CASSESGLAGGPGQFF
>-|TRBV6-1|TRBD2|TRBJ2-7
TGTGCCAGCACGCCGATAGCGGGGGGCTCCGGATACGAGCAGTACTTC
CASTPIAGGSGYEQYF
>few|TRBV14|-|TRBJ1-1
TGTGCCAGCAGCCAAGACTGGGGGGGAGCTTTCTTT
CASSQDWGGAFF
>many|TRBV18|-|TRBJ2-7
TGTGCCAGCTCACCACCCGGACTTCCGAGCTCCTACGAGCAGTACTTC
CASSPPGLPSSYEQYF
>few|TRBV5-1|-|TRBJ2-3
TGCGCCAGCAGCCCCCCGGGCAGCACAGATACGCAGTATTTT
CASSPPGSTDTQYF
>few|TRBV20-1|-|TRBJ2-1
TGCAGTGCTAGAAAAGGGATAACGGGATCCTACAATGAGCAGTTCTTC
CSARKGITGSYNEQFF
>-|TRBV20-1|-|TRBJ2-7
TGCAGTGCTAGAGTTAGGGGGGAGCAGTACTTC
CSARVRGEQYF
>few|TRBV11-2|TRBD2|TRBJ2-3
TGTGCCAGCAGCTTAGACCCCGGGCTAGCGGGGGGGCGTAGCACAGATACGCAGTATTTT
CASSLDPGLAGGRSTDTQYF
>few|TRBV29-1|-|TRBJ2-1
TGCAGCGTTTTTCGGCTAGCGTACAATGAGCAGTTCTTC
CSVFRLAYNEQFF
>-|TRBV11-2|-|TRBJ2-1
TGTGCCAGCAGCTTAGCTTGGGGGCGGGATGAGCAGTTCTTC
CASSLAWGRDEQFF
>-|TRBV20-1|-|TRBJ2-1
TGCAGTGCTAGGGGCCAGGGAAGCCCCTACAATGAGCAGTTCTTC
CSARGQGSPYNEQFF
>-|TRBV7-2|TRBD2|TRBJ2-1
TGTGCCAGCAGCTTATCCAGCGGGGGGAGTGAGCAGTTCTTC
CASSLSSGGSEQFF
>many|TRBV5-6|-|TRBJ1-2
TGTGCCAGCAGTCGAGACAGGCGGGACTACACCTTC
CASSRDRRDYTF
>few|TRBV10-2|TRBD1|TRBJ2-5
TGCGCCAGCAGTCCGGGACAGCCTATGACCCAGTACTTC
CASSPGQPMTQYF
>-|TRBV4-3|TRBD2|TRBJ2-3
TGCGCCAGCAGCCAATCGCCGGGACTAGCAACAGATACGCAGTATTTT
CASSQSPGLATDTQYF
>few|TRBV20-1|TRBD2|TRBJ2-7
TGCAGTGCTAGAGACTCCAGCCTAGCGGGAAACTCCTACGAGCAGTACTTC
CSARDSSLAGNSYEQYF
>few|TRBV5-6|-|TRBJ1-3
TGTGCCAGCAGCCCGGGGACGCTTGGAAACACCATATATTTT
CASSPGTLGNTIYF
>-|TRBV11-2|-|TRBJ1-5
TGTGCCAGCCCCACCCAGCCCCAGCATTTT
CASPTQPQHF
>-|TRBV25-1|TRBD1|TRBJ1-2
TGTGCCAGCAGTGAAAATCAGGGGGCGCGGATCTATGGCTACACCTTC
CASSENQGARIYGYTF
>many|TRBV20-1|-|TRBJ1-2
TGCAGTGCTTTTAACCAGGGAGATGGCTACACCTTC
CSAFNQGDGYTF
>-|TRBV6-2/TRBV6-3|-|TRBJ2-4
TGTGCCAGCAGTTACCCAGGATCCCAGTACTTC
CASSYPGSQYF
>few|TRBV7-9|-|TRBJ2-1
TGTGCCAGCAGCTTAGCCACCCCGGAGCAGTTCTTC
CASSLATPEQFF
>few|TRBV14|-|TRBJ2-4
TGTGCCAGCAGCCCGACCGGGACGCTTAGGGAAAACATTCAGTACTTC
CASSPTGTLRENIQYF
>few|TRBV9|TRBD1|TRBJ1-2
TGTGCCAGCAGCCCAGGGGGCCACTATGGCTACACCTTC
CASSPGGHYGYTF
>-|TRBV12-3/TRBV12-4|-|TRBJ1-1
TGTGCCAGCAGTTTAGAGAGGGTCGAAGCTTTCTTT
CASSLERVEAFF
>-|TRBV7-9|-|TRBJ2-1
TGTGCCAGCAGCTTAGACGGCAGATACAATGAGCAGTTCTTC
CASSLDGRYNEQFF